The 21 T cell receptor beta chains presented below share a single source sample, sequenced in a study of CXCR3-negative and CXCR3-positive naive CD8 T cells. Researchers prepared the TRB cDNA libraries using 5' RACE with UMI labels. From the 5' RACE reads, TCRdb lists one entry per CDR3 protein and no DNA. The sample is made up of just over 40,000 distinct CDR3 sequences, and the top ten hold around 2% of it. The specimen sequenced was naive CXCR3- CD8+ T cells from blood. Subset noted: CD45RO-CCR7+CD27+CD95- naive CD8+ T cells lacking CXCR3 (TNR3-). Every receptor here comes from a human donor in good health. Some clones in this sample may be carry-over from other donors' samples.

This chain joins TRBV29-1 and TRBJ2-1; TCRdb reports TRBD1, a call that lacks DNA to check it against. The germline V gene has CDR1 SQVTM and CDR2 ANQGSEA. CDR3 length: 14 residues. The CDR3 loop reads CSTVGGDRGVEQFF.

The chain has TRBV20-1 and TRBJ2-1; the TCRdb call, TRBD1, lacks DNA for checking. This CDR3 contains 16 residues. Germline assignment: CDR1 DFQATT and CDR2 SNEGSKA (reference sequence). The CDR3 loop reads CSASVNVRGDLNEQFF.

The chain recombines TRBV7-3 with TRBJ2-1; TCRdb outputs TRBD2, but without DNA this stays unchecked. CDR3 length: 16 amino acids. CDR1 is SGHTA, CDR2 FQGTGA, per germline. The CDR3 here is CASSLSGVQPNNEQFF.

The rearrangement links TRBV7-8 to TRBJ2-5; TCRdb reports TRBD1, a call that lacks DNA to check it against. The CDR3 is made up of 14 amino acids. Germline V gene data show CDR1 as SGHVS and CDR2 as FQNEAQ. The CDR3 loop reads CASSSPGVGETQYF. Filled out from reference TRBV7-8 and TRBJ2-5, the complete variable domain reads GAGVSQSPRYKVAKRGQDVALRCDPISGHVSLFWYQQALGQGPEFLTYFQNEAQLDKSGLPSDRFFAERPEGSVSTLKIQRTQQEDSAVYLCASSSPGVGETQYFGPGTRLLVL.

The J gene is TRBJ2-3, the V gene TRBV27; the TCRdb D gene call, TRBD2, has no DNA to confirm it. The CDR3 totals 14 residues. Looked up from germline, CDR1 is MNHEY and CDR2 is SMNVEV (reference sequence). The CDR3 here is CASRYIAETDTQYF.

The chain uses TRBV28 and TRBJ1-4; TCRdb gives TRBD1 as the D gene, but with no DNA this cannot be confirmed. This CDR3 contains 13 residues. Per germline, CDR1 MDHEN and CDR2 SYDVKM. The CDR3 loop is CASWGESGEKLFF.

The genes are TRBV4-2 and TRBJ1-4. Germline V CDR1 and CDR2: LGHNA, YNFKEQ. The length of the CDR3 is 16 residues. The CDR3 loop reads CASSQVLGQNIEKLFF.

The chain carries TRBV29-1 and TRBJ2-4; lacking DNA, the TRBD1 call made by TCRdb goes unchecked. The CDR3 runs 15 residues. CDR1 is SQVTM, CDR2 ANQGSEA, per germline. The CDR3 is CSVEGHSGWENIQYF. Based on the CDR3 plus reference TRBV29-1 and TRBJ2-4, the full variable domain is SAVISQKPSRDICQRGTSLTIQCQVDSQVTMMFWYRQQPGQSLTLIATANQGSEATYESGFVIDKFPISRPNLTFSTLTVSNMSPEDSSIYLCSVEGHSGWENIQYFGAGTRLSVL.

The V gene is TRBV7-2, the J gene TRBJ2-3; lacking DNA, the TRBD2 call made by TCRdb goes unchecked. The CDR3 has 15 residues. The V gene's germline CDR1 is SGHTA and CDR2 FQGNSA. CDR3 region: CASSLVGGAFDTQYF.

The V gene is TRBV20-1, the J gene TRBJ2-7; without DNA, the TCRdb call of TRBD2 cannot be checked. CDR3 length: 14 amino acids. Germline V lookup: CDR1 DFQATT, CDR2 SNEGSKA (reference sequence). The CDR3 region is CSARDLRESYEQYF.

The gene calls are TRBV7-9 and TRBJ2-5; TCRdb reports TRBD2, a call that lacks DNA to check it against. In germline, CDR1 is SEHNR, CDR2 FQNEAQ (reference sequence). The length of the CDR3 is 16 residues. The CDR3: CASSVFISGGQETQYF.

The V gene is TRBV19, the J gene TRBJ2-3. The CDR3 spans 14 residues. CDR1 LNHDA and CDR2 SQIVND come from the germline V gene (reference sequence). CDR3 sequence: CASSIDLTPDTQYF.

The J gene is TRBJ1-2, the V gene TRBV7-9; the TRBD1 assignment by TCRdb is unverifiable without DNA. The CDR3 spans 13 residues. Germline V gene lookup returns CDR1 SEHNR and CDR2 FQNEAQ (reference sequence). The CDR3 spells CASTGYLLEGYTF.

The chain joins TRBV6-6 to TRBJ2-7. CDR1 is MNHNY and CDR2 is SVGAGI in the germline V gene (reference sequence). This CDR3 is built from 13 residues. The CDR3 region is CASSYRLSYEQYF.

This chain's CDR3 is CASSQTDGGAGELFF. The chain has TRBV4-2 and TRBJ2-2; TCRdb selects TRBD1, and the lack of DNA leaves this call unchecked. Germline CDR1 and CDR2: LGHNA and YNFKEQ. The CDR3 runs 15 residues.

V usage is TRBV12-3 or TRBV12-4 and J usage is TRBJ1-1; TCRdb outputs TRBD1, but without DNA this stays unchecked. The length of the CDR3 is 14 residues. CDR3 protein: CASSPGRGNTEAFF.

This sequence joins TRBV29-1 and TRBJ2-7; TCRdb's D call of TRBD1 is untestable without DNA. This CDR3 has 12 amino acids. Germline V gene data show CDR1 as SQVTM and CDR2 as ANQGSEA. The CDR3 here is CSVGGLSYEQYF.

The CDR3 spells CATTDRGNSYNEQFF. The V gene is TRBV10-3, the J gene TRBJ2-1; lacking DNA, the TRBD1 call made by TCRdb goes unchecked. The germline V gene encodes CDR1 ENHRY and CDR2 SYGVKD. This CDR3 has 15 residues.

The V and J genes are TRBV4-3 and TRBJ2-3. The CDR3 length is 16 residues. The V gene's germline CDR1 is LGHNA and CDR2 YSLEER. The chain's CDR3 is CASSQDQGASTDTQYF.

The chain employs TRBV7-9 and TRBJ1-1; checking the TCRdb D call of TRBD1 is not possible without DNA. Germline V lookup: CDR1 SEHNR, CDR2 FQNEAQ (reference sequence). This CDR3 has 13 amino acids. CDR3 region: CASRNRGAAEAFF.

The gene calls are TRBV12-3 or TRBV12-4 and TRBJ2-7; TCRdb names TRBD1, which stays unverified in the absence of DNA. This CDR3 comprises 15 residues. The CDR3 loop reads CASSFIGTTDYEQYF.